This T cell receptor (beta chain) originates from a study of CD8 T cells in Susac syndrome. With random hexamers, about 0.45 to 1 ug RNA was reverse transcribed. Across 54 Vbeta and 13 Jbeta, TCR beta CDR3 was amplified with immunoSEQ multiplex PCR. TCRdb itself ran the immunoSEQ multiplex PCR reads through MiXCR, one entry per CDR3 protein. The sample has 150,000 to 160,000 distinct CDR3 sequences, approximately 96% seen once. Of note for this clonotype: The antigen remains unidentified.

Findings and caveats of the study: The authors acknowledged that the study's TCR sequencing and HLA analysis involved relatively few individuals.

The CDR3 is made up of 14 amino acids. The V gene's germline CDR1 is ENHRY and CDR2 SYGVKD. V gave up 0 bases and J gave up 5 bases; unmatched junction bases: 2. The chain uses TRBV10-3 and TRBJ2-7, with 9 bases identical to TRBD1. The sequenced material came from CD4+ T cells from PBMCs. The TCR sequence derives from a human donor with Susac syndrome. The CDR3 is CAISESGTGNEQYF. For the CDR3, the DNA is TGTGCCATCAGTGAGTCAGGGACAGGGAACGAGCAGTACTTC.